Listed here are 29 T cell receptor beta chains from one sample, sequenced in a study of shared clonotypes between healthy human individuals. Profiling relied on immunoSEQ multiplex PCR, and the TCRdb table lists in-frame clones only, not all of them. Found here are 2 million to 2.5 million clones, about 94% of them singletons; the top ten hold about 1.1%. Cells designated naive CD8 were CD45RO-negative and were positively selected for CCR7, with terminally differentiated effector memory CD45RA+ cells excluded. Sequenced material: naive CD8+ T cells sorted from blood. The receptors here all came from a man aged 18-30 years in good health.

This chain uses TRBV7-8 with TRBJ2-3; 12 bases map to TRBD2. The CDR3 extends over 15 amino acids. V lost 4 bases and J lost 7; bases outside the gene matches: 6. Per the germline V gene, CDR1 is SGHVS and CDR2 is FQNEAQ. The CDR3 here is CASSWTSGDENTQYF. CDR3 DNA sequence: TGTGCCAGCAGCTGGACTAGCGGGGATGAGAATACGCAGTATTTT.

The rearrangement links TRBV30 to TRBJ2-7, with D perhaps assigned TRBD1 or TRBD2 (6 bases each). CDR3 length: 11 residues. The germline V gene has CDR1 GTSNPN and CDR2 SVGIG (reference sequence). The ends were cut back, 7 bases at V and 4 bases at J, with 11 bases in the middle. CDR3 DNA: TGTGCCTACGAGGGGGGATACGAGCAGTACTTC. Amino acids: CAYEGGYEQYF.

This clone was counted a single time. The V call is TRBV29-1, the J call TRBJ2-5; D tentatively fits TRBD1 or TRBD2 (5 bases each). Germline V CDR1 and CDR2: SQVTM, ANQGSEA. Trimming removed 4 bases at V and 4 bases at J, with 16 bases between. This CDR3 comprises 14 residues. The CDR3 nucleotides read TGCAGCGTTGGATTTGAGGGGCTTGGAGAGACCCAGTACTTC. Protein sequence: CSVGFEGLGETQYF.

The V and J genes are TRBV4-1 and TRBJ2-7; 9 positions match TRBD2. The length of the CDR3 is 13 residues. Trimming took 3 bases from V and 6 from J; bases not matched to a gene: 3. Germline lookup yields CDR1 MGHRA and CDR2 YSYEKL. The CDR3 is CASSQAGGLEQYF. DNA of the CDR3: TGCGCCAGCAGCCAGGCGGGGGGGCTCGAGCAGTACTTC.

The genes are TRBV5-6 and TRBJ1-5; 7 bases fit TRBD1. Trimming took 0 bases from V and 7 from J; bases not matched to a gene: 7. The germline CDR1 and CDR2 sequences are SGHDT and YYEEEE. CDR3 length equals 15 residues. The CDR3 spells CASSLGETGNQPQHF. CDR3 bases: TGTGCCAGCAGCTTGGGAGAGACAGGGAACCAGCCCCAGCATTTT. The whole variable domain, filled in from reference TRBV5-6 and TRBJ1-5, reads DAGVTQSPTHLIKTRGQQVTLRCSPKSGHDTVSWYQQALGQGPQFIFQYYEEEERQRGNFPDRFSGHQFPNYSSELNVNALLLGDSALYLCASSLGETGNQPQHFGDGTRLSIL.

The chain couples TRBV15 to TRBJ1-6; 8 positions agree with TRBD1. The CDR3 consists of 18 residues. The V and J ends lost 3 bases and 4 bases, in that order; junction bases with no gene match: 11. Germline-derived CDR1 and CDR2 are LNHNV and YYDKDF (reference sequence). CDR3 sequence (DNA): TGTGCCACCAGCAGGGGTGGGGGACAGGAACTTTATAATTCACCCCTCCACTTT. This encodes CATSRGGGQELYNSPLHF.

Regarding this clone: Distinct nucleotide sequences in the sample also encode this CDR3. V usage is TRBV5-4 and J usage is TRBJ2-7; weak D call: TRBD2 (5 bases). The CDR3 loop spans 14 amino acids. The ends were cut back, 0 bases at V and 5 bases at J, with 12 bases in the middle. Germline V CDR1 and CDR2: SGHNT, YYREEE (reference sequence). CDR3 sequence: CASSLVGGPDEQYF. CDR3 in DNA: TGTGCCAGCAGCTTGGTTGGCGGGCCGGACGAGCAGTACTTC.

The genes are TRBV14 and TRBJ1-1; the D is unclear. Germline CDR1 SGHDN, CDR2 FVKESK. The V gene lost 3 bases and the J gene lost 4 bases, with 15 bases spanning the gap. This CDR3 has 15 amino acids. The CDR3 spells CASSHRGEWGTEAFF. The CDR3 DNA is TGTGCCAGCAGCCACCGTGGCGAGTGGGGCACTGAAGCTTTCTTT.

This chain links TRBV6-1 with TRBJ2-7; perhaps TRBD2 as D (7 bases). The CDR3 contains 16 residues. Germline CDR1 reads MNHNS; CDR2 reads SASEGT. Deletions cut 0 bases from V and 3 bases from J, with 15 bases between. In DNA, the CDR3 is TGTGCCAGCAGTGAAGCGGGGGGGGCGGCTATCTACGAGCAGTACTTC. The encoded protein is CASSEAGGAAIYEQYF.

The chain links TRBV7-9 to TRBJ2-7; D uncertain. Trimming took 0 bases from V and 5 from J, leaving 17 bases between them. Germline V gives CDR1 SEHNR, CDR2 FQNEAQ (reference sequence). The length of the CDR3 is 16 residues. The CDR3 DNA reads as TGTGCCAGCAGCTTAGCCCCCCAGTCGGTGTTCGACGAGCAGTACTTC. Amino acid sequence: CASSLAPQSVFDEQYF.

The chain links TRBV9 to TRBJ2-7, with D maybe TRBD1 (6 bases). The ends were cut back, 0 bases at V and 2 bases at J, with 12 bases in the middle. The germline V gene has CDR1 SGDLS and CDR2 YYNGEE. CDR3 size: 15 residues. In nucleotides, the CDR3 is TGTGCCAGCAGCGTAGAGGGACACCCGGCCTACGAGCAGTACTTC. Translation gives CASSVEGHPAYEQYF.

The chain carries TRBV2 and TRBJ2-7, with TRBD1 matching over 9 bases. V trimming: 7 bases; J trimming: 1 base; junction bases outside the gene matches: 5. The germline gives CDR1 SNHLY, CDR2 FYNNEI. The CDR3 is 14 amino acids. The CDR3 reads CASNPGTGSYEQYF. In DNA, the CDR3 is TGTGCCAGCAACCCCGGGACAGGGTCCTACGAGCAGTACTTC. Based on the CDR3 plus reference TRBV2 and TRBJ2-7, the full variable domain is EPEVTQTPSHQVTQMGQEVILRCVPISNHLYFYWYRQILGQKVEFLVSFYNNEISEKSEIFDDQFSVERPDGSNFTLKIRSTKLEDSAMYFCASNPGTGSYEQYFGPGTRLTVT.

This rearrangement joins TRBV6-1 to TRBJ1-6; tentative D call: TRBD1 (6 bases). With 1 base removed from V and 5 bases from J, the gap between germline ends came to 18 bases. CDR1 MNHNS and CDR2 SASEGT come from the germline V gene. The CDR3 loop spans 18 amino acids. As DNA, the CDR3 is TGTGCCAGCAGTGAAGGGGGGGCCGGGTCCTGGGATAATTCACCCCTCCACTTT. Translating gives CASSEGGAGSWDNSPLHF.

CDR3 region: CASTPGAGTPYEQYF. The CDR3 DNA follows: TGTGCCAGCACCCCTGGTGCAGGGACCCCCTACGAGCAGTACTTC. The V and J genes are TRBV27 and TRBJ2-7; D might be TRBD1 or TRBD2, each matching 5 bases. The CDR3 contains 15 residues. V lost 7 bases, J lost 2 bases, and 18 bases lay in between. Germline CDR1 and CDR2: MNHEY and SMNVEV (reference sequence).

The chain combines TRBV7-2 with TRBJ2-2; maybe TRBD2 (6 bases). From germline, CDR1 is SGHTA and CDR2 FQGNSA. With 11 bases removed from V and 2 bases from J, the gap between germline ends came to 12 bases. The CDR3 sequence is 13 residues long. In nucleotides, the CDR3 is TGTGCCCCGAGGGGACTCAACACCGGGGAGCTGTTTTTT. Translated: CAPRGLNTGELFF. Using reference TRBV7-2 and TRBJ2-2 for the parts outside the CDR3, the full variable domain is GAGVSQSPSNKVTEKGKDVELRCDPISGHTALYWYRQSLGQGLEFLIYFQGNSAPDKSGLPSDRFSAERTGGSVSTLTIQRTQQEDSAVYLCAPRGLNTGELFFGEGSRLTVL.

This chain connects TRBV15 to TRBJ2-7; D remains unclear. Trimming shortened V by 4 bases and J by 6 bases, and 10 bases separated the two germline ends. The CDR3 runs 12 residues. The germline V gene encodes CDR1 LNHNV and CDR2 YYDKDF (reference sequence). The CDR3 DNA reads as TGTGCCACCAGCACGAACGGCCGCGAGCAGTACTTC. It codes for CATSTNGREQYF.

The chain has TRBV28 and TRBJ2-2, with D possibly being TRBD2 (5 bases). In germline, CDR1 is MDHEN, CDR2 SYDVKM. V shed 7 bases and J shed 1 base, with 16 bases lying between them. CDR3 size: 16 residues. The CDR3 loop is CASNERTVLNTGELFF. DNA of the CDR3: TGTGCCAGCAATGAAAGGACTGTGCTGAACACCGGGGAGCTGTTTTTT.

This clone was found once. Other DNA variants within this sample encode the same CDR3. The CDR3 region has the DNA TGTGCCAGCAGTCCAGGGACAGGGGGCTACAATGAGCAGTTCTTC. Translation: CASSPGTGGYNEQFF. The chain is built from TRBV27 and TRBJ2-1, with TRBD1 identical over 11 bases. Germline loops: CDR1 MNHEY, CDR2 SMNVEV (reference sequence). V lost 5 bases to trimming and J lost 3 bases; unmatched junction nucleotides: 3. The CDR3 runs to 15 residues.

This clone was seen once. The chain uses TRBV7-8 and TRBJ2-1; tentatively, D is TRBD1 or TRBD2 (6 bases each). CDR1 is SGHVS, CDR2 FQNEAQ, per germline. The V gene lost 1 base and the J gene lost 10 bases, with 20 bases spanning the gap. The CDR3 sequence is 16 residues long. CDR3 region: CASSLEGGGSWMEQFF. The CDR3 DNA is TGTGCCAGCAGCTTAGAGGGGGGAGGTTCCTGGATGGAGCAGTTCTTC.

The V gene is TRBV4-1, the J gene TRBJ2-7, with 8 nucleotides matching TRBD1. V shed 7 bases, J shed 7 bases, and the junction held 12 bases outside the gene matches. Germline lookup yields CDR1 MGHRA and CDR2 YSYEKL. The CDR3 loop spans 14 amino acids. CDR3 loop: CASTPGQGSREQYF. The CDR3 region has the DNA TGCGCCAGCACCCCTGGACAGGGTTCCCGTGAGCAGTACTTC.

V and J are TRBV4-3 and TRBJ1-3, with D possibly being TRBD1 (5 bases). Germline CDR1 and CDR2: LGHNA and YSLEER. The CDR3 is 16 amino acids. V was pared by 1 base and J by 4 bases, with 14 bases between. CDR3 sequence (DNA): TGCGCCAGCAGCCAAGCGTCGGAGGGGAGAGGAAACACCATATATTTT. It yields the protein CASSQASEGRGNTIYF.

The DNA of the CDR3 is TGTGCCAGCAGTCAGGGAGCCCCTAATGAAAAACTGTTTTTT. Amino acid sequence: CASSQGAPNEKLFF. The chain has TRBV9 and TRBJ1-4; D perhaps matches TRBD1 (5 bases). The CDR3 is made up of 14 amino acids. Trimming left V 5 bases short and J 3 bases short, with 11 bases between. Germline V CDR1 and CDR2: SGDLS, YYNGEE.

The rearrangement joins TRBV9 to TRBJ1-2; 8 bases fit TRBD1. This CDR3 has 16 residues. The V segment lost 3 bases and the J segment 1 base; nucleotides outside the gene matches: 8. CDR1 SGDLS and CDR2 YYNGEE come from the germline V gene. CDR3 sequence (DNA): TGTGCCAGCAGCGAAGTTCAGGGGGCATATAACTATGGCTACACCTTC. Translated, it gives CASSEVQGAYNYGYTF.

V is TRBV5-4 and J is TRBJ1-1, with D unresolved. Germline V gene lookup returns CDR1 SGHNT and CDR2 YYREEE (reference sequence). The CDR3 has 13 residues. Trimming pared 3 bases from V and 1 base from J, leaving 7 bases between. The CDR3 nucleotides read TGTGCCAGCAGCTCCCCTCCGAACACTGAAGCTTTCTTT. Translated, it gives CASSSPPNTEAFF.

The chain has TRBV7-9 and TRBJ2-2, with TRBD1 identical over 8 bases. Germline V gene sequence: CDR1 SEHNR, CDR2 FQNEAQ (reference sequence). The junction had 5 bases not matched to a gene; V was cut back by 1 base and J by 1 base. The CDR3 loop spans 17 amino acids. CDR3 region: CASSLVRGTGNTGELFF. In nucleotides, the CDR3 is TGTGCCAGCAGCTTAGTTAGAGGGACAGGGAACACCGGGGAGCTGTTTTTT. The complete variable domain, with remaining parts taken from reference TRBV7-9 and TRBJ2-2, reads DTGVSQNPRHKITKRGQNVTFRCDPISEHNRLYWYRQTLGQGPEFLTYFQNEAQLEKSRLLSDRFSAERPKGSFSTLEIQRTEQGDSAMYLCASSLVRGTGNTGELFFGEGSRLTVL.

The rearrangement links TRBV6-5 to TRBJ2-1, with 7 bases lining up with TRBD1. Losses at the gene ends were 0 bases for V and 7 bases for J; bases not matched to a gene: 9. CDR3 length: 16 residues. Germline V gives CDR1 MNHEY, CDR2 SVGAGI. CDR3 loop: CASSYSSTGLLNEQFF. The DNA of the CDR3 is TGTGCCAGCAGTTACTCGTCGACAGGGCTATTAAATGAGCAGTTCTTC.

This chain connects TRBV19 to TRBJ1-5; D is ambiguous. Trimming removed 4 bases from V and 0 bases from J, with 13 bases in between. The germline V gene has CDR1 LNHDA and CDR2 SQIVND (reference sequence). This CDR3 is 16 amino acids long. CDR3 nucleotide sequence: TGTGCCAGTAGTAGCCCGCGGACGTCTAGCAATCAGCCCCAGCATTTT. This encodes CASSSPRTSSNQPQHF.

The rearrangement uses TRBV29-1 and TRBJ2-4, with unresolved D. CDR3 length: 13 residues. The germline V gene encodes CDR1 SQVTM and CDR2 ANQGSEA. V lost 5 bases and J lost 6, with 14 bases in between. CDR3 DNA: TGCAGCGTTATCGGGCAGGTTGCAAACATTCAGTACTTC. Its translation is CSVIGQVANIQYF.

The chain recombines TRBV4-3 with TRBJ1-2, with no clear D. Trimming removed 1 base from V and 3 bases from J, with 9 bases in between. CDR1 and CDR2 from the germline V gene are LGHNA and YSLEER. The length of the CDR3 is 14 residues. The CDR3 coding sequence is TGCGCCAGCAGCCAAGCTAGACTGGACTATGGCTACACCTTC. This sequence encodes CASSQARLDYGYTF.